The 29 T cell receptor beta chains listed next were all sequenced from one sample in a study of T cell responses to AZD1222 COVID-19 vaccine. Measured with immunoSEQ multiplex PCR; TCRdb has only the in-frame clones, and not every one. The sample holds about 99,000 clones; over 75% are singletons and the top ten take 2.5% to 3.5%. Sequenced material: peripheral blood, taken on day 0 of AZD1222 vaccination. These receptors were collected from an adult in good health.

This chain uses TRBV28 with TRBJ2-1, with D possibly being TRBD2 (6 bases). The V gene lost 6 bases and the J gene lost 7 bases, with 7 bases spanning the gap. Germline lookup yields CDR1 MDHEN and CDR2 SYDVKM. The length of the CDR3 is 11 residues. CDR3 DNA sequence: TGTGCCAGCAGGACTAGGAATGAGCAGTTCTTC. Amino acids: CASRTRNEQFF.

CDR3 loop: CASSEALPGGQLETQYF. CDR3 DNA sequence: TGTGCCAGCAGTGAAGCGCTACCAGGGGGCCAGTTAGAGACCCAGTACTTC. The chain is built from TRBV2 and TRBJ2-5; 8 nucleotides match TRBD1. Germline V gene data show CDR1 as SNHLY and CDR2 as FYNNEI. This CDR3 comprises 17 residues. V trimming: 0 bases; J trimming: 4 bases; junction bases outside the gene matches: 10.

The chain uses TRBV7-9 and TRBJ2-4, with TRBD1 matching over 7 bases. V was pared by 0 bases and J by 6 bases, with 8 bases of the junction left unmatched. Germline V gives CDR1 SEHNR, CDR2 FQNEAQ (reference sequence). The CDR3 runs 16 residues. DNA for the CDR3: TGTGCCAGCAGCTTAGCCCTCCGACAGGGCTTAAACATTCAGTACTTC. As protein: CASSLALRQGLNIQYF.

This chain uses TRBV28 with TRBJ1-4, with TRBD1 matching 8 bases. The CDR3 consists of 14 residues. V trimming: 10 bases; J trimming: 8 bases; junction bases outside the gene matches: 12. From germline, CDR1 is MDHEN and CDR2 SYDVKM. The CDR3 spells CATLEGTGREKLFF. The CDR3 DNA is TGTGCCACCTTAGAGGGGACAGGAAGAGAAAAACTGTTTTTT.

V gene TRBV28 combines with J gene TRBJ2-5; D is undetermined. With 2 bases removed from V and 1 base from J, the gap between germline ends came to 14 bases. The CDR3 totals 16 residues. Germline V CDR1 and CDR2: MDHEN, SYDVKM. The CDR3 coding sequence is TGTGCCAGCAGTTTAAGGCGCCTTGGCGTCCAAGAGACCCAGTACTTC. Amino acids: CASSLRRLGVQETQYF.

The V call is TRBV7-2, the J call TRBJ1-4; 8 bases line up with TRBD1. There are 14 residues in the CDR3. From germline, CDR1 is SGHTA and CDR2 FQGNSA. With 5 bases clipped from V and 8 bases from J, the junction kept 7 bases outside the gene matches. CDR3 sequence (DNA): TGTGCCAGCAGCCCGAGACAGGGGCAGGAAAAACTGTTTTTT. As protein: CASSPRQGQEKLFF. The full variable domain, in which reference TRBV7-2 and TRBJ1-4 provide the parts outside the CDR3, is GAGVSQSPSNKVTEKGKDVELRCDPISGHTALYWYRQSLGQGLEFLIYFQGNSAPDKSGLPSDRFSAERTGGSVSTLTIQRTQQEDSAVYLCASSPRQGQEKLFFGSGTQLSVL.

The genes are TRBV13 and TRBJ1-1, with 8 bases that match TRBD1. V lost 1 base, J lost 0 bases, and 10 bases stayed unmatched. Germline lookup yields CDR1 PRHDT and CDR2 FYEKMQ (reference sequence). CDR3 length equals 18 residues. CDR3 DNA sequence: TGTGCCAGCAGCTTAGTCTTGTCCAGGGGGCGCATGAACACTGAAGCTTTCTTT. It yields the protein CASSLVLSRGRMNTEAFF.

The chain links TRBV28 to TRBJ2-3, with D perhaps TRBD2 (5 bases). Trimming stripped 6 bases from V and 2 bases from J, with 9 bases between. In germline, CDR1 is MDHEN, CDR2 SYDVKM. The CDR3 has 13 amino acids. CDR3 amino acids: CASSEGITDTQYF. Written as DNA, the CDR3 is TGTGCCAGCAGCGAGGGTATCACAGATACGCAGTATTTT. Together with reference TRBV28 and TRBJ2-3, the CDR3 gives the full variable domain: DVKVTQSSRYLVKRTGEKVFLECVQDMDHENMFWYRQDPGLGLRLIYFSYDVKMKEKGDIPEGYSVSREKKERFSLILESASTNQTSMYLCASSEGITDTQYFGPGTRLTVL.

The rearrangement joins TRBV30 to TRBJ1-1, with TRBD1 matching over 7 bases. From germline, CDR1 is GTSNPN and CDR2 SVGIG (reference sequence). This CDR3 comprises 18 residues. Unmatched junction bases numbered 20, after V lost 5 bases and J lost 2 bases. The CDR3 DNA follows: TGTGCCTGGCTGCGAACAGGGGACGGGACGAACGGTAACACTGAAGCTTTCTTT. As protein: CAWLRTGDGTNGNTEAFF.

This chain connects TRBV10-3 to TRBJ1-5; D may be TRBD1 (5 bases). V gave up 2 bases and J gave up 2 bases, with 22 bases separating them. The germline CDR1 and CDR2 sequences are ENHRY and SYGVKD. This CDR3 has 19 amino acids. CDR3 DNA: TGTGCCATCAGTGAGGGGACTGGGGGAAAGGGTCACGGCAATCAGCCCCAGCATTTT. It is translated as CAISEGTGGKGHGNQPQHF.

This rearrangement joins TRBV14 to TRBJ1-2; possible D gene TRBD1, 5 bases. The CDR3 has 13 residues. V was pared by 4 bases and J by 7 bases, with 13 bases between. Germline V CDR1 and CDR2: SGHDN, FVKESK. The CDR3 sequence is CASSPTTGGGYTF. DNA of the CDR3: TGTGCCAGCAGCCCCACCACAGGTGGTGGCTACACCTTC.

This chain joins TRBV5-1 and TRBJ1-2; TRBD1 aligns across 11 bases. CDR3 length: 15 amino acids. The germline V gene encodes CDR1 SGHRS and CDR2 YFSETQ. V shed 4 bases, J shed 4 bases, and the junction held 6 bases outside the gene matches. CDR3 sequence (DNA): TGCGCCAGCAGCGTGGGACAGGGGGGCTTCTATGGCTACACCTTC. Residues: CASSVGQGGFYGYTF.

The chain has TRBV27 and TRBJ2-1; possible D gene TRBD2, 5 bases. The CDR3 is made up of 16 amino acids. Germline CDR1 MNHEY, CDR2 SMNVEV (reference sequence). Trimming cost V 6 bases and J 0 bases, with 15 bases left between them. The CDR3 DNA sequence: TGTGCCAGCAGACTTGGACTCATGAGCTCCTACAATGAGCAGTTCTTC. This encodes CASRLGLMSSYNEQFF.

The J gene is TRBJ1-3, the V gene TRBV7-2, with D unresolved. CDR3 length: 15 amino acids. Germline V CDR1 and CDR2: SGHTA, FQGNSA. V gave up 0 bases and J gave up 7 bases, with 13 bases separating them. This CDR3 is CASSLAQVVGNTIYF. CDR3 sequence (DNA): TGTGCCAGCAGCTTAGCCCAGGTGGTTGGGAACACCATATATTTT.

This chain links TRBV6-2 or TRBV6-3 with TRBJ2-7; 12 bases match TRBD2. Germline lookup yields CDR1 MNHEY and CDR2 SVGEGT. This CDR3 spans 17 amino acids. After removal of 0 bases from V and 0 bases from J, the junction contained 3 bases not matched to a gene. As DNA, the CDR3 is TGTGCCAGCAGTTACTCCCTGACTAGCGGGAGCTCCTACGAGCAGTACTTC. Translation gives CASSYSLTSGSSYEQYF.

The gene calls are TRBV19 and TRBJ1-1; D call uncertain. Trimming took 5 bases from V and 1 from J, leaving 14 bases between them. The germline CDR1 and CDR2 sequences are LNHDA and SQIVND (reference sequence). The CDR3 consists of 15 residues. The CDR3 DNA is TGTGCCAGTAGTGTCTCTCACGCCCCGAACACTGAAGCTTTCTTT. This translates into CASSVSHAPNTEAFF.

The V and J genes are TRBV5-6 and TRBJ2-2; perhaps TRBD1 as D (5 bases). V was clipped by 2 bases and J by 6 bases, with 14 bases between them. This CDR3 comprises 15 residues. Looked up from germline, CDR1 is SGHDT and CDR2 is YYEEEE. The CDR3 region has the DNA TGTGCCAGCAGCTTTATCACCAAAGGGGCCGGGGAGCTGTTTTTT. Amino acids: CASSFITKGAGELFF. Combining the CDR3 with reference TRBV5-6 and TRBJ2-2 gives the whole variable domain DAGVTQSPTHLIKTRGQQVTLRCSPKSGHDTVSWYQQALGQGPQFIFQYYEEEERQRGNFPDRFSGHQFPNYSSELNVNALLLGDSALYLCASSFITKGAGELFFGEGSRLTVL.

This clone was picked up one time. This chain connects TRBV19 to TRBJ2-2, with 14 bases that match TRBD2. Germline V gene sequence: CDR1 LNHDA, CDR2 SQIVND (reference sequence). The CDR3 spans 17 residues. V was clipped by 7 bases and J by 3 bases; unmatched bases: 7. Here the CDR3 reads CASTGTSGSRDTGELFF. As DNA, the CDR3 is TGTGCCAGTACCGGGACTAGCGGGAGTCGAGACACCGGGGAGCTGTTTTTT. The variable domain in full, with the rest retrieved from reference TRBV19 and TRBJ2-2, is DGGITQSPKYLFRKEGQNVTLSCEQNLNHDAMYWYRQDPGQGLRLIYYSQIVNDFQKGDIAEGYSVSREKKESFPLTVTSAQKNPTAFYLCASTGTSGSRDTGELFFGEGSRLTVL.

Here the CDR3 reads CASSSFLAGDFNEQFF. Here the CDR3 DNA reads TGTGCCAGCAGTTCCTTTCTAGCGGGAGATTTCAATGAGCAGTTCTTC. The rearrangement joins TRBV27 to TRBJ2-1; 10 bases match TRBD2. Germline lookup yields CDR1 MNHEY and CDR2 SMNVEV (reference sequence). J gave up 6 bases and V 4 bases, and 9 bases lay outside the gene matches. The CDR3 loop spans 16 amino acids.

This chain joins TRBV5-5 and TRBJ2-7; D not resolved. Trimming took 0 bases from V and 0 from J, leaving 13 bases between them. Germline CDR1 SGHKS, CDR2 YYEKEE (reference sequence). This CDR3 contains 16 residues. CDR3 sequence reads: CASSLDGWRSSYEQYF. The CDR3 DNA sequence: TGTGCCAGCAGCTTGGATGGCTGGAGAAGCTCCTACGAGCAGTACTTC.

The chain combines TRBV11-2 with TRBJ1-1; possibly TRBD1 for D (6 bases). This CDR3 spans 15 amino acids. CDR1 is SGHAT, CDR2 FQNNGV, per germline. V was cut by 1 base and J by 0 bases, with 9 bases left in between. The CDR3 sequence is CASSLVQGMNTEAFF. In nucleotides, the CDR3 is TGTGCCAGCAGCTTAGTTCAGGGGATGAACACTGAAGCTTTCTTT.

The chain uses TRBV24-1 and TRBJ2-3, with 8 positions matching TRBD2. The CDR3 consists of 14 residues. Germline lookup yields CDR1 KGHDR and CDR2 SFDVKD. V shed 10 bases, J shed 3 bases, and the junction held 8 bases outside the gene matches. CDR3 in amino acids: CATQSGSVTDTQYF. The CDR3 DNA follows: TGTGCCACTCAGAGCGGGAGTGTAACAGATACGCAGTATTTT.

The chain has TRBV3-1 (or the pseudogene TRBV3-2) and TRBJ1-5; D call uncertain. V was shortened by 1 base and J by 1 base, with 5 bases between the two germline ends. The CDR3 has 14 residues. Germline V gene lookup returns CDR1 LGHDT and CDR2 YNNKEL (reference sequence). The chain's CDR3 is CASSQGPSNQPQHF. In DNA form, the CDR3 reads TGTGCCAGCAGCCAAGGTCCCAGCAATCAGCCCCAGCATTTT.

The chain couples TRBV3-1 (or the pseudogene TRBV3-2) to TRBJ1-2, with D perhaps matching TRBD1 (6 bases). Trimming stripped 4 bases from V and 2 bases from J, with 11 bases between. Germline V CDR1 and CDR2: LGHDT, YNNKEL (reference sequence). CDR3 length: 14 amino acids. For the CDR3, the DNA is TGTGCCAGCAGCCTGGCCCAGGGGAACTATGGCTACACCTTC. This gives the protein CASSLAQGNYGYTF.

The chain has TRBV27 and TRBJ1-1; maybe TRBD1 (5 bases). This CDR3 is 12 amino acids long. From germline, CDR1 is MNHEY and CDR2 SMNVEV (reference sequence). Deletions cut 8 bases from V and 5 bases from J, with 12 bases between. Here the CDR3 DNA reads TGTGCCAGCCGGGTAGGGGATACTGAAGCTTTCTTT. As protein: CASRVGDTEAFF.

V and J are TRBV5-4 and TRBJ1-3; D remains ambiguous. CDR1 SGHNT and CDR2 YYREEE come from the germline V gene (reference sequence). With 5 bases removed from V and 0 bases from J, the gap between germline ends came to 12 bases. This CDR3 is built from 15 residues. This chain's CDR3 is CASRAGDHSGNTIYF. Written as DNA, the CDR3 is TGTGCCAGCAGGGCCGGGGATCACTCTGGAAACACCATATATTTT.

The chain combines TRBV4-1 with TRBJ2-2; 16 bases fit TRBD2. With 4 bases clipped from V and 4 bases from J, the junction kept 6 bases outside the gene matches. The CDR3 length is 18 residues. Germline V gives CDR1 MGHRA, CDR2 YSYEKL. CDR3: CASSLTGTSGRVTGELFF. The DNA for the CDR3 is TGCGCCAGCAGCCTAACCGGGACTAGCGGGAGGGTCACCGGGGAGCTGTTTTTT.

The chain has TRBV6-2 or TRBV6-3 and TRBJ2-3; maybe TRBD2 (5 bases). The germline CDR1 and CDR2 sequences are MNHEY and SVGEGT. Trimming removed 0 bases from V and 8 bases from J, with 9 bases in between. This CDR3 contains 13 residues. The CDR3, as DNA: TGTGCCAGCAGTTACTCGGGGAGTCGTACGCAGTATTTT. Translating gives CASSYSGSRTQYF.

This clone was recorded once. The chain uses TRBV6-5 and TRBJ1-1; the D is unclear. Germline CDR1 and CDR2: MNHEY and SVGAGI. The CDR3 is 14 amino acids. The V end lost 7 bases, the J end lost 5 bases, and 17 bases lay between the germline ends. DNA for the CDR3: TGTGCCAGCACCGAACGGGGTTGGCAAACTGAAGCTTTCTTT. This codes for CASTERGWQTEAFF.